The next 14 T cell receptor beta chains were all read from a single sample in a study of breast tumors, draining lymph nodes, adjacent tissues. TCRdb passed the multiplex PCR reads through MiXCR, listing each CDR3 protein once. The data contain around 250,000 distinct CDR3 sequences, roughly a third of them singletons. Breast cancer patients provided tissue from their axillary draining lymph nodes. Input material: axillary lymph node tissue. The receptors stem from a female donor with breast cancer. Some clones in this sample may be carry-over from other donors' samples.

This clonotype was seen only once. This sequence may be a read error, since a much larger clone differs from it by one base. The CDR3: CTSSIRLVATMKQFF. CDR3 nucleotides: TGTACCAGTAGTATAAGGCTAGTTGCTACAATGAAGCAGTTCTTC. The gene calls are TRBV19 and TRBJ2-1; D gene ambiguous. Per the germline V gene, CDR1 is LNHDA and CDR2 is SQIVND (reference sequence). The CDR3 covers 15 residues.

This clonotype was picked up many times. This chain connects TRBV7-2 to TRBJ1-5; D is possibly TRBD1 (5 bases). In germline, CDR1 is SGHTA, CDR2 FQGNSA. V lost 2 bases and J lost 1, with 15 bases in between. The CDR3 contains 17 residues. For the CDR3, the DNA is TGTGCCAGCAGCTTAATAAATTTGGGGACCAGCAATCAGCCCCAGCATTTT. Its translation: CASSLINLGTSNQPQHF. The full variable domain, in which reference TRBV7-2 and TRBJ1-5 provide the parts outside the CDR3, is GAGVSQSPSNKVTEKGKDVELRCDPISGHTALYWYRQSLGQGLEFLIYFQGNSAPDKSGLPSDRFSAERTGGSVSTLTIQRTQQEDSAVYLCASSLINLGTSNQPQHFGDGTRLSIL.

This clonotype has a count of ten or more. In DNA form, the CDR3 reads TGTGCCAGCAGCGTAGCGGGGGGGCTCTGGGAGACCCAGTACTTC. The encoded protein is CASSVAGGLWETQYF. V is TRBV9 and J is TRBJ2-5; TRBD2 aligns across 8 bases. This CDR3 contains 15 residues. With V trimmed by 0 bases and J by 5 bases, 6 bases remained unmatched. From germline, CDR1 is SGDLS and CDR2 YYNGEE.

This chain joins TRBV6-5 and TRBJ2-7, with D perhaps matching TRBD1 (6 bases). Germline V gene data show CDR1 as MNHEY and CDR2 as SVGAGI. Trimming pared 7 bases from V and 0 bases from J, leaving 13 bases between. The CDR3 totals 14 residues. The CDR3 nucleotides read TGTGCCAGCACCCCAGGGGCGTCCTCCTACGAGCAGTACTTC. This codes for CASTPGASSYEQYF.

V and J are TRBV7-9 and TRBJ1-5; D uncertain. The CDR3 contains 12 residues. In germline, CDR1 is SEHNR, CDR2 FQNEAQ (reference sequence). V was shortened by 1 base and J by 6 bases, with 4 bases between the two germline ends. CDR3 protein: CASSLGVQPQHF. The CDR3 DNA reads TGTGCCAGCAGCTTAGGGGTTCAGCCCCAGCATTTT.

A few counts support this clonotype. J is TRBJ2-1 and V is TRBV12-5; TRBD2 matches 12 bases. From germline, CDR1 is LGHNT and CDR2 FRNRAP. V lost 3 bases to trimming and J lost 6 bases; unmatched junction nucleotides: 12. The CDR3 loop spans 18 amino acids. The CDR3 spells CASGFVFLAGGLGNEQFF. The DNA of the CDR3 is TGTGCTAGTGGTTTCGTTTTCCTAGCGGGGGGGCTAGGCAATGAGCAGTTCTTC.

The gene calls are TRBV5-4 and TRBJ1-3, with D uncertain. V was trimmed by 1 base and J by 7 bases, leaving 9 bases between them. The germline gives CDR1 SGHNT, CDR2 YYREEE (reference sequence). The CDR3 runs to 13 residues. The CDR3 DNA follows: TGTGCCAGCAGCTTGCGGGATCTTAACACCATATATTTT. Its translation: CASSLRDLNTIYF.

The chain's CDR3 is CASSSQQGGRNTIYF. CDR3 DNA sequence: TGTGCCAGCAGCTCCCAACAGGGGGGACGAAACACCATATATTTT. The chain combines TRBV11-3 with TRBJ1-3; the match to TRBD1 covers 8 bases. Germline assignment: CDR1 SGHNT and CDR2 YENEEA. The CDR3 runs to 15 residues. V lost 4 bases and J lost 5; bases outside the gene matches: 7. Complete variable domain (other parts from reference TRBV11-3 and TRBJ1-3): EAGVVQSPRYKIIEKKQPVAFWCNPISGHNTLYWYLQNLGQGPELLIRYENEEAVDDSQLPKDRFSAERLKGVDSTLKIQPAELGDSAVYLCASSSQQGGRNTIYFGEGSWLTVV.

The V and J genes are TRBV2 and TRBJ2-1, with 11 nucleotides matching TRBD1. With 5 bases clipped from V and 2 bases from J, the junction kept 8 bases outside the gene matches. This CDR3 spans 17 amino acids. Germline-derived CDR1 and CDR2 are SNHLY and FYNNEI. The CDR3 here is CASSPRGTGGTYNEQFF. CDR3 nucleotides: TGTGCCAGCAGTCCCCGGGGGACAGGGGGGACCTACAATGAGCAGTTCTTC.

CDR3 nucleotide sequence: TGTGCCAGCAGCCGTCGGCGGGCAGAGGGGACCGGGGCCAACGTCCTGACTTTC. Encoded protein: CASSRRRAEGTGANVLTF. The chain uses TRBV7-9 and TRBJ2-6; D might be TRBD1 or TRBD2, each matching 5 bases. Germline CDR1 is SEHNR and CDR2 is FQNEAQ (reference sequence). This CDR3 contains 18 residues. V was shortened by 5 bases and J by 4 bases, with 21 bases between the two germline ends.

A remark on this clonotype: Compared with germline, one end of the junction differs, possibly owing to a read error. The rearrangement uses TRBV2 and TRBJ2-3; TRBD1 agrees at 10 bases. Germline CDR1 and CDR2: SNHLY and FYNNEI. This CDR3 has 16 amino acids. The CDR3: CATSGRDRGATDTQYF. In DNA form, the CDR3 reads TGTGCCACCAGTGGCCGGGACAGGGGTGCCACAGATACGCAGTATTTT.

In the case of this clonotype: A much larger clone sits a single nucleotide away, making a read error possible. The rearrangement links TRBV5-1 to TRBJ2-1; D is tentatively TRBD1 or TRBD2 (5 bases each). Germline CDR1 SGHRS, CDR2 YFSETQ. The CDR3 has 14 residues. Written as DNA, the CDR3 is TGCGCCAGCAGCTTCGGGACGGATTACAGTGAGCAGTTCTTC. This sequence encodes CASSFGTDYSEQFF.

This clonotype has ten or more counts. The V and J genes are TRBV5-1 and TRBJ2-2, with TRBD2 identical over 12 bases. Trimming cost V 0 bases and J 6 bases; bases outside gene matches: 6. The CDR3 runs 17 residues. Per germline, CDR1 SGHRS and CDR2 YFSETQ. CDR3 residues: CASSLGASGRAAGELFF. CDR3 nucleotides: TGCGCCAGCAGCTTGGGCGCTAGCGGGAGGGCCGCCGGGGAGCTGTTTTTT.

The V and J genes are TRBV12-3 or TRBV12-4 and TRBJ2-1; no clear D. Trimming took 7 bases from V and 0 from J, leaving 10 bases between them. The CDR3 contains 14 residues. CDR3 region: CASTRHSSYNEQFF. CDR3 DNA: TGTGCCAGCACCCGCCATAGCTCCTACAATGAGCAGTTCTTC.